This T cell receptor (beta chain) was documented in a study of metastatic and nonmetastatic thyroid tumors. Looking at the study overall: For malignant and benign thyroid patients, tumor or nodule tissue and blood were the sources whose repertoires were compared. Findings and limits, study-wide: Significantly higher TCR beta diversity was reportedly seen in malignant thyroid tumors than benign nodules, in blood and tumor.

Thyroid surgery had not been preceded by any treatment in any patient. TCRdb re-called the PCR reads via MiXCR. The sample yields 4,500 to 6,000 clones, roughly 20% seen once. V lost 0 bases, J lost 5 bases, and 4 bases lay in between. The CDR3 extends over 13 amino acids. The germline CDR1 and CDR2 sequences are SGHNT and YENEEA. Relative to its sample, this clone is medium-sized. What it recognizes is unknown. Sequencing was carried out using adjacent normal tissue. The sequence was obtained from a female donor with papillary thyroid cancer or a benign thyroid nodule (not recorded which). Some clones in this sample may be carry-over from other donors' samples. The chain is built from TRBV11-3 and TRBJ2-2; no clear D. The CDR3 DNA sequence: TGTGCCAGCAGCTTAGATCGAACCGGGGAGCTGTTTTTT. Its translation: CASSLDRTGELFF.